This entry is about one T cell receptor (beta chain). This record comes from a study of early T cells in non-severe SARS-CoV-2 infection. Trimming left V 3 bases short and J 0 bases short, with 10 bases between. This CDR3 spans 15 amino acids. CDR1 and CDR2 (germline): KGHSH, LQKENI. Individual cDNA molecules were tagged with unique molecular identifiers. A single record per CDR3 protein comes from TCRdb applying MiXCR to the 5' RACE reads. Of fewer than 85,000 distinct CDR3 sequences listed, approximately 14% are singletons. The specimen comprised whole blood, sampled at baseline. V and J are TRBV18 and TRBJ2-3, with D hard to call. The sequence derives from an adult who was a healthcare worker with PCR-confirmed SARS-CoV-2 infection or an uninfected control (not recorded which). The CDR3 region is CASSPLDGSTDTQYF. The CDR3 DNA is TGTGCCAGCTCACCTTTGGACGGGAGCACAGATACGCAGTATTTT.